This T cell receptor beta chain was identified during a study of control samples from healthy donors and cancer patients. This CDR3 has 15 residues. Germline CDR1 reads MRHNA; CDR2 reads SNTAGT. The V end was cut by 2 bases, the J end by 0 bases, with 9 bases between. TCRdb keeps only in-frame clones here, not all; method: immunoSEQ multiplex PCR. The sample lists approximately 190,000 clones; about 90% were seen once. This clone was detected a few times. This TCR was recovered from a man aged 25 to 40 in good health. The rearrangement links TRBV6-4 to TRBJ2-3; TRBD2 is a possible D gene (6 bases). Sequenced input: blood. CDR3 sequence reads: CASSDMAGSTDTQYF. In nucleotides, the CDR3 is TGTGCCAGCAGTGACATGGCGGGGAGCACAGATACGCAGTATTTT.